The 20 T cell receptor beta chains in this list originate from one sample, sequenced in a study of shared clonotypes between healthy human individuals. Sequencing used immunoSEQ multiplex PCR; TCRdb keeps in-frame clones, though not all of them. The sample contains fewer than 600,000 clones, 75% to 85% of which appear only once. Sequenced material: PBMCs. Receptors were obtained from a woman aged 40-49 years in good health. Some clones in this sample may be carry-over from other donors' samples.

Regarding this clone: Other DNA sequences from this sample encode an identical CDR3 as well. The rearrangement uses TRBV18 and TRBJ2-7, with TRBD2 identical over 9 bases. This CDR3 comprises 19 residues. With V trimmed by 3 bases and J by 3 bases, 18 bases remained unmatched. CDR1 and CDR2 from the germline V gene are KGHSH and LQKENI. The CDR3 DNA reads TGTGCCAGCTCACCCGGCCCGGGGGCTAGCGGGAAAAGTTACTACGAGCAGTACTTC. Translated: CASSPGPGASGKSYYEQYF.

This clone showed up just once. The chain combines TRBV6-6 with TRBJ2-7, with 14 bases fitting TRBD2. Germline V lookup: CDR1 MNHNY, CDR2 SVGAGI (reference sequence). The CDR3 is made up of 16 amino acids. J gave up 4 bases and V 4 bases, and 6 bases lay outside the gene matches. The CDR3: CASSSGLAGGGYEQYF. The CDR3 DNA reads TGTGCCAGCAGTTCAGGACTAGCGGGAGGAGGGTACGAGCAGTACTTC.

This chain links TRBV28 with TRBJ1-4, with D maybe TRBD1 (6 bases). V lost 6 bases and J 7 bases, leaving 15 bases between the germline ends. CDR3 length: 14 residues. Per the germline V gene, CDR1 is MDHEN and CDR2 is SYDVKM. The CDR3 nucleotides read TGTGCCAGCAGGCCAGGGGATTTGGCTGAAAAACTGTTTTTT. Translating gives CASRPGDLAEKLFF.

This chain joins TRBV28 and TRBJ2-7, with 12 bases matching TRBD2. Trimming at V came to 6 bases and at J to 5 bases, leaving 5 bases not matched to a gene. Germline loops: CDR1 MDHEN, CDR2 SYDVKM. The CDR3 length is 14 residues. The CDR3 DNA sequence: TGTGCCAGCAGGCTGACTAGCGGGAGCGACGAGCAGTACTTC. The encoded protein is CASRLTSGSDEQYF.

A few counts support this clone. V and J are TRBV6-1 and TRBJ1-5, with 8 bases lining up with TRBD1. J gave up 4 bases and V 10 bases, and 6 bases lay outside the gene matches. Looked up from germline, CDR1 is MNHNS and CDR2 is SASEGT. The CDR3 spans 13 residues. The CDR3 spells CATAGGANQPQHF. The CDR3 nucleotides read TGTGCCACCGCAGGGGGCGCGAATCAGCCCCAGCATTTT.

The rearrangement links TRBV7-5 to TRBJ1-4. TRBV7-5 is recorded as a pseudogene. This CDR3 has 17 residues. CDR3: CARSSTSRTGVGEKLFF. Here the CDR3 DNA reads TGTGCCAGAAGCTCTACCTCCCGGACGGGGGTAGGAGAAAAACTGTTTTTT.

The CDR3 sequence: CASSQDRRERNTGELFF. The CDR3 DNA follows: TGCGCCAGCAGCCAAGATCGGCGGGAAAGGAACACCGGGGAGCTGTTTTTT. This chain uses TRBV4-1 with TRBJ2-2, with D maybe TRBD2 (6 bases). Germline assignment: CDR1 MGHRA and CDR2 YSYEKL. CDR3 size: 17 residues. V lost 0 bases and J 1 base, leaving 12 bases between the germline ends.

The V and J genes are TRBV28 and TRBJ1-3; D not certain. Germline CDR1 reads MDHEN; CDR2 reads SYDVKM. This CDR3 comprises 15 residues. V was trimmed by 2 bases and J by 0 bases, leaving 8 bases between them. CDR3 nucleotide sequence: TGTGCCAGCAGTTTAGGGCGGTCCTCTGGAAACACCATATATTTT. It encodes CASSLGRSSGNTIYF.

This clone was seen once. The gene calls are TRBV5-8 and TRBJ1-1; D gene unclear. There are 16 residues in the CDR3. Trimming stripped 0 bases from V and 1 base from J, with 13 bases between. CDR1 and CDR2 from the germline V gene are SGHTS and YDEGEE. CDR3 sequence (DNA): TGTGCCAGCAGCTTGGCCCTTAGGACCTCGAACACTGAAGCTTTCTTT. It yields the protein CASSLALRTSNTEAFF.

This clone has a single count. This rearrangement joins TRBV14 to TRBJ2-5; 7 bases are shared with TRBD2. Germline V gene sequence: CDR1 SGHDN, CDR2 FVKESK. Trimming took 4 bases from V and 5 from J; bases not matched to a gene: 10. The CDR3 is 15 amino acids. The CDR3 sequence: CASSPRAGAGETQYF. DNA of the CDR3: TGTGCCAGCAGCCCTCGGGCGGGAGCTGGGGAGACCCAGTACTTC.

The chain joins TRBV6-1 to TRBJ1-4; TRBD1 matches at 9 bases. The germline gives CDR1 MNHNS, CDR2 SASEGT. V was clipped by 2 bases and J by 11 bases; unmatched bases: 12. The CDR3 has 16 residues. The CDR3 nucleotides are TGTGCCAGCAGTGAAATGGGACAGGGACTGATGTGGAAACTGTTTTTT. Translating it yields CASSEMGQGLMWKLFF.

The genes are TRBV6-5 and TRBJ1-3, with 7 bases identical to TRBD1. Germline CDR1 reads MNHEY; CDR2 reads SVGAGI. CDR3 length: 15 residues. V shed 6 bases, J shed 2 bases, and the junction held 7 bases outside the gene matches. CDR3 nucleotides: TGTGCCAGCAGCGCCAACAGGGGAACTGGAAACACCATATATTTT. Its translation is CASSANRGTGNTIYF.

The CDR3 nucleotides read TGTGCCAGCAGCGGGGGACTAGCGGGAGTTAATGAGCAGTTCTTC. This gives the protein CASSGGLAGVNEQFF. This chain links TRBV9 with TRBJ2-1, with TRBD2 identical over 14 bases. V shed 3 bases, J shed 7 bases, and the junction held 3 bases outside the gene matches. Germline CDR1 reads SGDLS; CDR2 reads YYNGEE. There are 15 residues in the CDR3.

This chain links TRBV7-2 with TRBJ2-7; 8 nucleotides agree with TRBD2. The CDR3 is 15 amino acids. After removal of 5 bases from V and 6 bases from J, the junction contained 12 bases not matched to a gene. CDR1 is SGHTA, CDR2 FQGNSA, per germline. The DNA for the CDR3 is TGTGCCAGCAGCACCAACCGGGGGGGGTTGGGCGAGCAGTACTTC. This codes for CASSTNRGGLGEQYF.

The chain employs TRBV7-6 and TRBJ1-1, with TRBD1 as a possible D gene (6 bases). This CDR3 is built from 15 residues. Germline V gene sequence: CDR1 SGHVS, CDR2 FNYEAQ. V shed 4 bases and J shed 1 base, with 13 bases lying between them. In nucleotides, the CDR3 is TGTGCCAGCAGCTCTCACAGGGATCCGAACACTGAAGCTTTCTTT. Its translation: CASSSHRDPNTEAFF. Complete variable domain (other parts from reference TRBV7-6 and TRBJ1-1): GAGVSQSPRYKVTKRGQDVALRCDPISGHVSLYWYRQALGQGPEFLTYFNYEAQQDKSGLPNDRFSAERPEGSISTLTIQRTEQRDSAMYRCASSSHRDPNTEAFFGQGTRLTVV.

The chain combines TRBV5-1 with TRBJ1-1, with D possibly TRBD1 on 5 matching bases. Trimming left V 3 bases short and J 4 bases short, with 13 bases between. CDR3 length: 14 residues. CDR1 and CDR2 (germline): SGHRS, YFSETQ. This CDR3 reads CASSSPPQGTEAFF. The CDR3 DNA reads TGCGCCAGCAGCTCACCTCCCCAGGGCACTGAAGCTTTCTTT.

This clone was recorded many times. The chain recombines TRBV15 with TRBJ2-1, with a weak D call TRBD2 (7 bases). The CDR3 runs 15 residues. V gave up 1 base and J gave up 3 bases, with 10 bases separating them. Germline V gene data show CDR1 as LNHNV and CDR2 as YYDKDF (reference sequence). CDR3 bases: TGTGCCACCAGCAGAGGGGAGGGGGGCTACAATGAGCAGTTCTTC. Translated, it gives CATSRGEGGYNEQFF. Full variable domain (outside the CDR3, taken from reference TRBV15 and TRBJ2-1): DAMVIQNPRYQVTQFGKPVTLSCSQTLNHNVMYWYQQKSSQAPKLLFHYYDKDFNNEADTPDNFQSRRPNTSFCFLDIRSPGLGDTAMYLCATSRGEGGYNEQFFGPGTRLTVL.

The chain is built from TRBV19 and TRBJ2-7, with 11 bases lining up with TRBD1. Per germline, CDR1 LNHDA and CDR2 SQIVND (reference sequence). There are 15 residues in the CDR3. V gave up 5 bases and J gave up 1 base; unmatched junction bases: 4. CDR3 loop: CASSAGTGGSYEQYF. The DNA for the CDR3 is TGTGCCAGTAGTGCCGGGACAGGGGGTTCCTACGAGCAGTACTTC.

The chain recombines TRBV28 with TRBJ2-1; D possibly uses TRBD1 or TRBD2 (5 bases each). The CDR3 is 15 residues long. Trimming pared 5 bases from V and 6 bases from J, leaving 17 bases between. The germline V gene has CDR1 MDHEN and CDR2 SYDVKM. The CDR3 here is CASSPIDRDGNEQFF. The DNA of the CDR3 is TGTGCCAGCAGTCCGATCGATAGGGACGGCAATGAGCAGTTCTTC.

This clone was seen many times. The CDR3 is CASSLGTSGVNEQFF. The CDR3 DNA reads as TGTGCCAGCAGCTTAGGGACTAGCGGGGTTAATGAGCAGTTCTTC. This chain joins TRBV7-6 and TRBJ2-1, with 12 nucleotides matching TRBD2. Germline values: CDR1 SGHVS, CDR2 FNYEAQ. Germline trimming cut 1 base from V and 7 bases from J; bases unmatched to any gene: 2. The CDR3 length is 15 residues.